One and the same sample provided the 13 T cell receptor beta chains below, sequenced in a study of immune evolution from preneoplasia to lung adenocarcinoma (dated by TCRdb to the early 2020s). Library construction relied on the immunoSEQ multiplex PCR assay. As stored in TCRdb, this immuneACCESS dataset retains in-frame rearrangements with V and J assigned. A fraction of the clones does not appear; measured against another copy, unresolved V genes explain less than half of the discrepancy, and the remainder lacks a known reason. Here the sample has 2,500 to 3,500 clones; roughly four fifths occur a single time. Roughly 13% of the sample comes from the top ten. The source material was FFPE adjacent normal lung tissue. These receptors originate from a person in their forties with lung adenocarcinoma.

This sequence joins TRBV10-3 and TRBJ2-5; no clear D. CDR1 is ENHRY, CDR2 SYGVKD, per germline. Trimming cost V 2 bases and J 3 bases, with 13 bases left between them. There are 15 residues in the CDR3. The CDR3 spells CAISERRILEETQYF. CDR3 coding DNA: TGTGCCATCAGTGAGAGGCGTATCTTAGAAGAGACCCAGTACTTC.

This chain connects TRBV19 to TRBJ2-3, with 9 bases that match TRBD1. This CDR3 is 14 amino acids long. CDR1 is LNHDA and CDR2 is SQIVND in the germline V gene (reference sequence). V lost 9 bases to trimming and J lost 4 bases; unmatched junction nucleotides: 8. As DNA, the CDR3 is TGTGCCAGCGGTACAGGGGGCCAAGCAGATACGCAGTATTTT. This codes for CASGTGGQADTQYF.

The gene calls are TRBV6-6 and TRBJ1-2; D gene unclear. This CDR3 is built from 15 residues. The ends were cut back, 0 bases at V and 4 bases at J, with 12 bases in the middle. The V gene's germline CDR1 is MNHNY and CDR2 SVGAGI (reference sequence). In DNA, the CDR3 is TGTGCCAGCAGTTACTCCGGGGAGGCAGGCTATGGCTACACCTTC. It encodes CASSYSGEAGYGYTF.

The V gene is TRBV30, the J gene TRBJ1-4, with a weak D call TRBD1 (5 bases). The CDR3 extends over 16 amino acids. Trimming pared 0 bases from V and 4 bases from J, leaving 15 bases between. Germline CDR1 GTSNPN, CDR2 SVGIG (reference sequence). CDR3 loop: CAWSVSRTGFNEKLFF. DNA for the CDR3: TGTGCCTGGAGTGTAAGTCGTACAGGATTTAATGAAAAACTGTTTTTT.

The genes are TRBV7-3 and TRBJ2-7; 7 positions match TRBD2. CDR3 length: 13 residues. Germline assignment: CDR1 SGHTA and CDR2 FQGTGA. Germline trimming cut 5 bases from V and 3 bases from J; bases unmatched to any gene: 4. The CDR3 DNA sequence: TGTGCCAGCAGCCTGGGGGGGGGCTACGAGCAGTACTTC. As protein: CASSLGGGYEQYF. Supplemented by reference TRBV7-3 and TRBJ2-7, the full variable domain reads GAGVSQTPSNKVTEKGKYVELRCDPISGHTALYWYRQSLGQGPEFLIYFQGTGAADDSGLPNDRFFAVRPEGSVSTLKIQRTERGDSAVYLCASSLGGGYEQYFGPGTRLTVT.

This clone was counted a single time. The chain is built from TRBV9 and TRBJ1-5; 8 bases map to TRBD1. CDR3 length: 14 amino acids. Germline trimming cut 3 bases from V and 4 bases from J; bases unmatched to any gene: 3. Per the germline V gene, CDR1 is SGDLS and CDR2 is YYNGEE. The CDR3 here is CASSDTGGNQPQHF. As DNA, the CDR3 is TGTGCCAGCAGCGATACAGGGGGGAATCAGCCCCAGCATTTT.

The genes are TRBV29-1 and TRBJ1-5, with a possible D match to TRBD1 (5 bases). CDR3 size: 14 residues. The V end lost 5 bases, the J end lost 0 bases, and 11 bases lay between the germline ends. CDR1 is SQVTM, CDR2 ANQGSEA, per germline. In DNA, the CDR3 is TGCAGCGTTCGGGACGTGAATAGCAATCAGCCCCAGCATTTT. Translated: CSVRDVNSNQPQHF.

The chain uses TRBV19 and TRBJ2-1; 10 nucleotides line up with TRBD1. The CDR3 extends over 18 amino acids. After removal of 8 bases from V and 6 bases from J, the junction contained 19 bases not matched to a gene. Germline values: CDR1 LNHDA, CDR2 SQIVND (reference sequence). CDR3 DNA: TGTGCCAGTTCAACCTCGGGGTGGGGACAGGGGAGGTCCAATGAGCAGTTCTTC. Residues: CASSTSGWGQGRSNEQFF.

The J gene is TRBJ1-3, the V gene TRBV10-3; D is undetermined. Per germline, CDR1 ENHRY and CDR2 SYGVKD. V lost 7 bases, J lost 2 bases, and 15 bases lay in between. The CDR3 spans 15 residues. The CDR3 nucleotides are TGTGCCATCACCGAAAAGGGTGTTACTGGAAACACCATATATTTT. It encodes CAITEKGVTGNTIYF.

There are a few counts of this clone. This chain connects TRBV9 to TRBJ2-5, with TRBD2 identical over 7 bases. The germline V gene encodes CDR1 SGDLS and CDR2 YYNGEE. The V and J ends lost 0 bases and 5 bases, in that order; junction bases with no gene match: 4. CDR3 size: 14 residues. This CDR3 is CASSVGGGSETQYF. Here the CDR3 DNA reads TGTGCCAGCAGCGTAGGGGGAGGGTCGGAGACCCAGTACTTC.

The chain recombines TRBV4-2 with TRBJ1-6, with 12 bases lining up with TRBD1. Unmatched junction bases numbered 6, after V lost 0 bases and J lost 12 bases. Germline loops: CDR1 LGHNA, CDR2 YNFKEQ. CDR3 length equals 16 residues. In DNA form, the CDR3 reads TGTGCCAGCAGCCAAGATGAGGGGACAGGGGGCAAACCCCTCCACTTT. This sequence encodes CASSQDEGTGGKPLHF.

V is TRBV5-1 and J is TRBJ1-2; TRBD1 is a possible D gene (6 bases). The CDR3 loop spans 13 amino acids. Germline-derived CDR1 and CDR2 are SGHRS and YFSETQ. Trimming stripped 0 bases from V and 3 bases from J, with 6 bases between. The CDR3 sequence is CASSLGGHYGYTF. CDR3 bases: TGCGCCAGCAGCTTGGGGGGGCACTATGGCTACACCTTC. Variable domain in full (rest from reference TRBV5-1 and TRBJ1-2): KAGVTQTPRYLIKTRGQQVTLSCSPISGHRSVSWYQQTPGQGLQFLFEYFSETQRNKGNFPGRFSGRQFSNSRSEMNVSTLELGDSALYLCASSLGGHYGYTFGSGTRLTVV.

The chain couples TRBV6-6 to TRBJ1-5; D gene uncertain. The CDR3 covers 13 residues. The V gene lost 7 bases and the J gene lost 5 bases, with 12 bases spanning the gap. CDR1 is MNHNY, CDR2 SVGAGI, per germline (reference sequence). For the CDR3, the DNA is TGTGCCAGCACCTTCAGTTGGGATCAGCCCCAGCATTTT. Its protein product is CASTFSWDQPQHF.